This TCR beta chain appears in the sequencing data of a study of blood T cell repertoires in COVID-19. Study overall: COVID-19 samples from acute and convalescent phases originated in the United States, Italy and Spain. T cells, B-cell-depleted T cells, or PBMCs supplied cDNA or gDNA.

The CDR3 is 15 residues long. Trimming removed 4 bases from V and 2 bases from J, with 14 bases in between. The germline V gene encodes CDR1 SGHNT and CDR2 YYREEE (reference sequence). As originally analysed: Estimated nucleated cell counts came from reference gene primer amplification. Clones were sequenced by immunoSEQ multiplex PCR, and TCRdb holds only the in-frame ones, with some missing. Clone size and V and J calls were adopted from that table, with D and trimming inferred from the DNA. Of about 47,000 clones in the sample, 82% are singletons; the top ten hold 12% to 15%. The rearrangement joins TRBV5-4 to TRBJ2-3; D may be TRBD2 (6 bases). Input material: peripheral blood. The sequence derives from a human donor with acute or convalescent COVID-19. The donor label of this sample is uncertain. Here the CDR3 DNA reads TGTGCCAGCAGCCCCGCCGGGACTTACACAGATACGCAGTATTTT. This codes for CASSPAGTYTDTQYF.